The subject of this entry is one T cell receptor (beta chain). Its antigen remains unknown. Germline V gene lookup returns CDR1 DFQATT and CDR2 SNEGSKA (reference sequence). There are 13 residues in the CDR3. Between the trimmed V and J ends, which lost 5 bases and 7 bases, there was a span of 18 bases. This entry comes from a study of response to subunit inactivated influenza vaccine. Whole-study findings and limits: Each seasonal flu vaccination may recruit only limited new T cells, authors suggested.

MiXCR was run by TCRdb on the RT-PCR reads, yielding one entry per CDR3 protein. The table lists hundreds of thousands of distinct CDR3 sequences, roughly 13% of them singletons. The sample here was PBMCs from blood, taken roughly 45 days after vaccination. The chain is built from TRBV20-1 and TRBJ2-7; no reliable D call. The origin of this receptor is a man aged 50-60 years who received an inactivated influenza vaccine. For the CDR3, the DNA is TGCAGTGCTGACCTCGTGACCCGTGGTGAGCAGTACTTC. This codes for CSADLVTRGEQYF.